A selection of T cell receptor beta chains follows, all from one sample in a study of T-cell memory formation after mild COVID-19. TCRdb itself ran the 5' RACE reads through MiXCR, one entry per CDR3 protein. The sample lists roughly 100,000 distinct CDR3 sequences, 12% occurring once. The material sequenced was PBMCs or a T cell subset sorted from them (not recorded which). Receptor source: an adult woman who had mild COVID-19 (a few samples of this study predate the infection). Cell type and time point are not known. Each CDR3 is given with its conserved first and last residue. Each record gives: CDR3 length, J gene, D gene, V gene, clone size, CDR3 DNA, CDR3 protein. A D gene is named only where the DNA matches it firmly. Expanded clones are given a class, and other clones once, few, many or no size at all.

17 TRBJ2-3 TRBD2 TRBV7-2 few TGTGCCAGCAGCTTAGTCCGGACTAGCGGGACCACAGATACGCAGTATTTT CASSLVRTSGTTDTQYF
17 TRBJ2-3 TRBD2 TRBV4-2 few TGTGCCAGCAGCCAAGATACGGGGGGGGGCATGCGAGATACGCAGTATTTT CASSQDTGGGMRDTQYF
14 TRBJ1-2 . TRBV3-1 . TGTGCCAGCAGCCACCCCCTTTCGGAATGGGGCTACACCTTC CASSHPLSEWGYTF
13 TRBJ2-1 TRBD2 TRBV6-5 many TGTGCCAGCAGTGTACTAGCGGACAATGAGCAGTTCTTC CASSVLADNEQFF
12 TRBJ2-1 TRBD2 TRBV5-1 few TGCGCCAGCCGAGCGGGAGTAAATGAGCAGTTCTTC CASRAGVNEQFF
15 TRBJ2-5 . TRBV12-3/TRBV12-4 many TGTGCCAGCAGCACGGTGGGGATGTACCAAGAGACCCAGTACTTC CASSTVGMYQETQYF
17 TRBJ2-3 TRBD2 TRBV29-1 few TGCAGCGTCTTTGGACTAGCGGGGGGCGGCAACACAGATACGCAGTATTTT CSVFGLAGGGNTDTQYF
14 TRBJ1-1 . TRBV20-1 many TGCAGTGCTTTTGGACGGGAACAGAACACTGAAGCTTTCTTT CSAFGREQNTEAFF
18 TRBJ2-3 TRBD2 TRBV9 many TGTGCCAGCAGCGTAAGGAGAGCGGGGGGTCTAAACACAGATACGCAGTATTTT CASSVRRAGGLNTDTQYF
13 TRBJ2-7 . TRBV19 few TGTGCCAGTAGTATAGAGGACGGTGGCGAGCAGTACTTC CASSIEDGGEQYF
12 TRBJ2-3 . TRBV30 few TGTGCCTGGACCGAGAGCACAGATACGCAGTATTTT CAWTESTDTQYF
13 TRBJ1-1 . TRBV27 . TGTGCCAGCAGTTTGGGTCAGGCCACTGAAGCTTTCTTT CASSLGQATEAFF
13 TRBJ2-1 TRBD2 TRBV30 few TGTGCCACTACTGCACTAGCGGGACATGAGCAGTTCTTC CATTALAGHEQFF
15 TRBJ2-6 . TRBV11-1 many TGTGCCAGCAGCCCGCGGAGATCTGGGGCCAACGTCCTGACTTTC CASSPRRSGANVLTF
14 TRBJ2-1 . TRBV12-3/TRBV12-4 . TGTGCCAGCAGGCGGGGCAGCCCGTACAATGAGCAGTTCTTC CASRRGSPYNEQFF
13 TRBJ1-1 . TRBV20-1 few TGCAGTGCCAGGACAGAGGGTAACACTGAAGCTTTCTTT CSARTEGNTEAFF
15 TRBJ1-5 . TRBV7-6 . TGTGCCAGCAGCGAAGCCCAGGGCCCGAATCAGCCCCAGCATTTT CASSEAQGPNQPQHF
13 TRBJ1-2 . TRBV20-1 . TGCAGTGCTAGACGAGGAATGAACTATGGCTACACCTTC CSARRGMNYGYTF
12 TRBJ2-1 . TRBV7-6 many TGTGCCAGCAGTCTCTACTCCAATGAGCAGTTCTTC CASSLYSNEQFF
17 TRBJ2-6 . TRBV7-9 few TGTGCCAGCAGTTCCGGGACGGTGCTCTCTGGGGCCAACGTCCTGACTTTC CASSSGTVLSGANVLTF
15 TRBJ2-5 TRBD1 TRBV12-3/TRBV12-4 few TGTGCCAGCAGTTCTCCGGGACAGGTGGGGGAGACCCAGTACTTC CASSSPGQVGETQYF
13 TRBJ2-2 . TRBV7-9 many TGTGCCAGCAGCTTGCGGGGCACCGGGGAGCTGTTTTTT CASSLRGTGELFF
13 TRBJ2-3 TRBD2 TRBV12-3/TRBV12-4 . TGTGCCAGCAGTGCGGGAGAGGCAGATACGCAGTATTTT CASSAGEADTQYF